The 28 T cell receptor beta chains presented below share a single source sample, sequenced in a study of cytomegalovirus exposure and HLA in healthy donors. Clones were read by immunoSEQ multiplex PCR, and TCRdb kept only the in-frame ones, dropping some. Counted here are more than 85,000 clones, approximately 95% occurring once; the ten biggest clones make up around 0.85%. Sequencing was done on a sample of PBMCs. The origin of the receptors is a woman aged 18-30 years in good health and CMV-seronegative.

The chain's CDR3 is CASSSWTGGNTEAFF. The CDR3 coding sequence is TGCGCCAGCAGCTCCTGGACAGGGGGGAACACTGAAGCTTTCTTT. The chain carries TRBV5-1 and TRBJ1-1; TRBD1 matches 10 bases. Germline values: CDR1 SGHRS, CDR2 YFSETQ. With V trimmed by 3 bases and J by 1 base, 3 bases remained unmatched. The CDR3 consists of 15 residues.

The chain's CDR3 is CASSQDDRGYTEAFF. CDR3 DNA sequence: TGCGCCAGCAGCCAAGATGACAGGGGGTACACTGAAGCTTTCTTT. The chain has TRBV4-1 and TRBJ1-1; 9 positions agree with TRBD1. CDR3 length: 15 amino acids. Germline CDR1 is MGHRA and CDR2 is YSYEKL. J lost 3 bases, V lost 0 bases, and 2 bases had no gene match.

This chain joins TRBV4-1 and TRBJ2-1, with 8 bases lining up with TRBD2. V shed 6 bases, J shed 2 bases, and the junction held 6 bases outside the gene matches. CDR1 is MGHRA and CDR2 is YSYEKL in the germline V gene. The CDR3 is made up of 15 amino acids. In DNA form, the CDR3 reads TGCGCCAGCAGTGCCGCGGGAGGCACCTACAATGAGCAGTTCTTC. Translated: CASSAAGGTYNEQFF.

The V gene is TRBV10-1, the J gene TRBJ2-4; possibly TRBD1 for D (6 bases). Trimming shortened V by 2 bases and J by 0 bases, and 26 bases separated the two germline ends. This CDR3 is 21 amino acids long. Per germline, CDR1 WNHNN and CDR2 SYGVQD (reference sequence). CDR3 sequence (DNA): TGCGCCAGCAGTGAGATGATTCCCGGGACACTCAGACCGCTAGCCAAAAACATTCAGTACTTC. This codes for CASSEMIPGTLRPLAKNIQYF.

The J gene is TRBJ2-5, the V gene TRBV30, with TRBD2 matching over 13 bases. J lost 1 base, V lost 1 base, and 6 bases had no gene match. CDR3 length: 17 residues. Germline CDR1 is GTSNPN and CDR2 is SVGIG (reference sequence). CDR3 protein: CAWSAARTSGSQETQYF. The DNA of the CDR3 is TGTGCCTGGAGTGCGGCGAGGACTAGCGGGAGCCAAGAGACCCAGTACTTC.

This rearrangement joins TRBV7-2 to TRBJ2-3; 11 bases fit TRBD2. CDR3 length: 18 residues. V lost 6 bases, J lost 0 bases, and 11 bases stayed unmatched. CDR1 and CDR2 from the germline V gene are SGHTA and FQGNSA. CDR3 nucleotide sequence: TGTGCCAGCAGGCTACTAGCGGGGGTATCCACTAGCACAGATACGCAGTATTTT. Translation: CASRLLAGVSTSTDTQYF.

This clone has just one count. J is TRBJ2-1 and V is TRBV4-2; a weak D match, TRBD2 (6 bases). Germline lookup yields CDR1 LGHNA and CDR2 YNFKEQ. With 0 bases removed from V and 0 bases from J, the gap between germline ends came to 12 bases. This CDR3 region has 17 residues. CDR3 DNA sequence: TGTGCCAGCAGCCAAGATTTCCTAGCGAACTCCTACAATGAGCAGTTCTTC. This gives the protein CASSQDFLANSYNEQFF.

This chain joins TRBV7-6 and TRBJ1-3, with no clear D. This CDR3 spans 16 amino acids. Germline V CDR1 and CDR2: SGHVS, FNYEAQ. The ends were cut back, 3 bases at V and 0 bases at J, with 12 bases in the middle. The CDR3 here is CASSFFARISGNTIYF. In DNA, the CDR3 is TGTGCCAGCAGCTTCTTCGCGAGGATCTCTGGAAACACCATATATTTT.

The genes are TRBV6-5 and TRBJ2-1; 12 nucleotides line up with TRBD2. The ends lost 0 bases at V and 13 bases at J; junction bases unmatched: 4. The CDR3 has 14 residues. Per germline, CDR1 MNHEY and CDR2 SVGAGI. The CDR3 sequence: CASSYSTSGSPQFF. The CDR3 bases are TGTGCCAGCAGTTACTCGACTAGCGGGAGTCCACAGTTCTTC.

The chain uses TRBV6-5 and TRBJ1-1, with TRBD1 identical over 9 bases. With V trimmed by 2 bases and J by 4 bases, 5 bases remained unmatched. Germline CDR1 reads MNHEY; CDR2 reads SVGAGI. The CDR3 has 15 residues. The CDR3 loop is CASSYRRDRVTEAFF. Written as DNA, the CDR3 is TGTGCCAGCAGTTACAGGCGGGACAGGGTCACTGAAGCTTTCTTT.

This sequence joins TRBV29-1 and TRBJ1-2, with 8 bases lining up with TRBD1. Germline V CDR1 and CDR2: SQVTM, ANQGSEA. The CDR3 covers 11 residues. With 8 bases clipped from V and 6 bases from J, the junction kept 5 bases outside the gene matches. The CDR3 sequence: CSLRDRNGYTF. DNA of the CDR3: TGCAGCCTCAGGGACAGGAATGGCTACACCTTC.

The gene calls are TRBV7-8 and TRBJ2-1; no clear D. Germline loops: CDR1 SGHVS, CDR2 FQNEAQ. This CDR3 comprises 15 residues. V was pared by 0 bases and J by 4 bases, with 10 bases between. The CDR3 coding sequence is TGTGCCAGCAGCTTAGCGACGTCCGGGTACAATGAGCAGTTCTTC. Translation: CASSLATSGYNEQFF. The entire variable domain, with the rest obtained from reference TRBV7-8 and TRBJ2-1, is as follows: GAGVSQSPRYKVAKRGQDVALRCDPISGHVSLFWYQQALGQGPEFLTYFQNEAQLDKSGLPSDRFFAERPEGSVSTLKIQRTQQEDSAVYLCASSLATSGYNEQFFGPGTRLTVL.

In its sample, this clone was seen once. This sequence joins TRBV29-1 and TRBJ1-2; D may be TRBD1 (5 bases). The V gene lost 2 bases and the J gene lost 2 bases, with 21 bases spanning the gap. This CDR3 has 17 amino acids. Germline V CDR1 and CDR2: SQVTM, ANQGSEA. CDR3 in DNA: TGCAGCGTTGAATTATTTTTGGGGGAGGGACGAAACTATGGCTACACCTTC. Translation: CSVELFLGEGRNYGYTF.

The chain combines TRBV5-6 with TRBJ2-5; 13 bases agree with TRBD2. With 2 bases clipped from V and 5 bases from J, the junction kept 6 bases outside the gene matches. This CDR3 has 16 amino acids. Germline assignment: CDR1 SGHDT and CDR2 YYEEEE. The DNA of the CDR3 is TGTGCCAGCAGCTTTCGACTAGCGGGGGGATTGGAGACCCAGTACTTC. This sequence encodes CASSFRLAGGLETQYF. The complete variable domain, with remaining parts taken from reference TRBV5-6 and TRBJ2-5, reads DAGVTQSPTHLIKTRGQQVTLRCSPKSGHDTVSWYQQALGQGPQFIFQYYEEEERQRGNFPDRFSGHQFPNYSSELNVNALLLGDSALYLCASSFRLAGGLETQYFGPGTRLLVL.

The V and J genes are TRBV19 and TRBJ2-2; D call uncertain. Germline CDR1 reads LNHDA; CDR2 reads SQIVND (reference sequence). The CDR3 has 13 residues. The ends were cut back, 1 base at V and 3 bases at J, with 3 bases in the middle. The CDR3 spells CASSIADTGELFF. CDR3 nucleotide sequence: TGTGCCAGTAGTATAGCAGACACCGGGGAGCTGTTTTTT.

This chain links TRBV6-5 with TRBJ1-2; the D gene is possibly TRBD1 (6 bases). The CDR3 covers 15 residues. The germline V gene has CDR1 MNHEY and CDR2 SVGAGI. The ends were cut back, 6 bases at V and 4 bases at J, with 18 bases in the middle. The CDR3 nucleotides are TGTGCCAGCAGCCCCGGACAGAATTCTATCTATGGCTACACCTTC. This gives the protein CASSPGQNSIYGYTF.

In DNA, the CDR3 is TGTGCCAGCAGCGTAGTCGCGGGGGGGTTTTACGAGCAGTACTTC. Protein: CASSVVAGGFYEQYF. The chain has TRBV9 and TRBJ2-7; 9 nucleotides match TRBD2. Germline V gene sequence: CDR1 SGDLS, CDR2 YYNGEE. V was pared by 0 bases and J by 4 bases, with 5 bases of the junction left unmatched. This CDR3 comprises 15 residues.

In this sample, this clone turned up a few times. The J gene is TRBJ2-1, the V gene TRBV11-3; 8 bases line up with TRBD2. CDR3 size: 18 residues. Unmatched junction bases numbered 7, after V lost 0 bases and J lost 0 bases. CDR1 is SGHNT and CDR2 is YENEEA in the germline V gene. The CDR3 DNA reads TGTGCCAGCAGCTTAGATCAAGGGGGGACTAGCTCCTACAATGAGCAGTTCTTC. Protein sequence: CASSLDQGGTSSYNEQFF.

The chain joins TRBV6-1 to TRBJ2-5; a weak D match, TRBD2 (5 bases). V was clipped by 4 bases and J by 2 bases, with 17 bases between them. There are 16 residues in the CDR3. Germline CDR1 and CDR2: MNHNS and SASEGT. CDR3 DNA sequence: TGTGCCAGCAGTGTGGGTGTGGGAGCGCCTCAAGAGACCCAGTACTTC. Translation gives CASSVGVGAPQETQYF.

This clone came up once. This chain links TRBV7-9 with TRBJ2-7; 10 nucleotides line up with TRBD1. The CDR3 is 16 residues long. V lost 5 bases, J lost 7 bases, and 14 bases stayed unmatched. Germline V gene data show CDR1 as SEHNR and CDR2 as FQNEAQ (reference sequence). The chain's CDR3 is CASSGRDRGMGGEQYF. In DNA form, the CDR3 reads TGTGCCAGCAGCGGCCGGGACAGGGGCATGGGAGGAGAGCAGTACTTC.

The CDR3 sequence: CAIRLLAEGADTQYF. For the CDR3, the DNA is TGTGCCATCAGGTTACTAGCGGAGGGCGCAGATACGCAGTATTTT. The chain joins TRBV10-3 to TRBJ2-3; 8 bases are shared with TRBD2. V shed 6 bases, J shed 4 bases, and the junction held 9 bases outside the gene matches. Germline V lookup: CDR1 ENHRY, CDR2 SYGVKD. The CDR3 extends over 15 amino acids.

The chain is built from TRBV30 and TRBJ1-2, with D maybe TRBD1 (5 bases). CDR1 and CDR2 (germline): GTSNPN, SVGIG (reference sequence). Trimming removed 3 bases from V and 8 bases from J, with 16 bases in between. The CDR3 covers 13 residues. The CDR3 coding sequence is TGTGCCTGGAGCCGGGGAGGAGGGGTAGGCTACACCTTC. This encodes CAWSRGGGVGYTF.

This chain uses TRBV7-2 with TRBJ1-2; TRBD1 matches at 10 bases. CDR3 length equals 14 residues. V lost 4 bases to trimming and J lost 8 bases; unmatched junction nucleotides: 7. Germline lookup yields CDR1 SGHTA and CDR2 FQGNSA. This CDR3 is CASSSRDRGEGYTF. Written as DNA, the CDR3 is TGTGCCAGCAGCTCACGGGACAGGGGAGAGGGCTACACCTTC.

This clone has only one observation. The chain recombines TRBV7-2 with TRBJ2-3; D may be TRBD2 (6 bases). The CDR3 consists of 14 residues. Germline V gene data show CDR1 as SGHTA and CDR2 as FQGNSA. V lost 5 bases to trimming and J lost 6 bases, with 15 bases between them. The CDR3 is CASSPRLVRDTQYF. The CDR3 DNA reads TGTGCCAGCAGCCCCCGACTAGTGAGGGATACGCAGTATTTT.

The chain is built from TRBV5-6 and TRBJ2-7; TRBD1 agrees at 8 bases. The J segment lost 3 bases and the V segment lost 2 bases, leaving 7 bases of the junction unmatched. CDR1 and CDR2 from the germline V gene are SGHDT and YYEEEE. The CDR3 runs 15 residues. CDR3 DNA sequence: TGTGCCAGCAGCTTCGAATTACAGGGGGTCTACGAGCAGTACTTC. As protein: CASSFELQGVYEQYF.

V and J are TRBV13 and TRBJ2-5, with TRBD2 identical over 8 bases. Germline CDR1 reads PRHDT; CDR2 reads FYEKMQ (reference sequence). This CDR3 is built from 15 residues. J gave up 5 bases and V 2 bases, and 7 bases lay outside the gene matches. Written as DNA, the CDR3 is TGTGCCAGCAGCTTAACGAGGACTAGCAAGGAGACCCAGTACTTC. As protein: CASSLTRTSKETQYF. The full variable domain, with the rest looked up from reference TRBV13 and TRBJ2-5, is AAGVIQSPRHLIKEKRETATLKCYPIPRHDTVYWYQQGPGQDPQFLISFYEKMQSDKGSIPDRFSAQQFSDYHSELNMSSLELGDSALYFCASSLTRTSKETQYFGPGTRLLVL.

CDR3 DNA sequence: TGTGCCAGCAGTTCAGTGGGGACAGGGAGGGGCTACACCTTC. It codes for CASSSVGTGRGYTF. This chain links TRBV28 with TRBJ1-2; 9 bases are shared with TRBD1. The length of the CDR3 is 14 residues. Trimming took 4 bases from V and 8 from J; bases not matched to a gene: 8. Per the germline V gene, CDR1 is MDHEN and CDR2 is SYDVKM.

The chain links TRBV2 to TRBJ2-6, with D possibly being TRBD1 (5 bases). Germline assignment: CDR1 SNHLY and CDR2 FYNNEI. The ends were cut back, 6 bases at V and 0 bases at J, with 6 bases in the middle. The CDR3 totals 14 residues. The CDR3 nucleotides are TGTGCCAGCAGAGACAGCTCTGGGGCCAACGTCCTGACTTTC. Amino acids: CASRDSSGANVLTF. The full variable domain, with the rest looked up from reference TRBV2 and TRBJ2-6, is EPEVTQTPSHQVTQMGQEVILRCVPISNHLYFYWYRQILGQKVEFLVSFYNNEISEKSEIFDDQFSVERPDGSNFTLKIRSTKLEDSAMYFCASRDSSGANVLTFGAGSRLTVL.